This T cell receptor beta chain was sequenced during a study of shared clonotypes between healthy human individuals (dated by TCRdb to 2019 to 2021). Concerning the study at large: The cohort comprised a couple of women and a few men aged 18 to 49 years. Per donor, three plates each were used for CD4 naive and CD4 memory, two for CD8 naive, and one for CD8 memory. Blood TCR repertoires of roughly five healthy adults were deeply sequenced to estimate repertoire size and the extent of clonotype sharing between individuals. To increase sequencing depth and limit assay-specific biases, TCR repertoire library preparation and sequencing were carried out by different laboratories using diverse techniques. Between about 0.94 and 10 billion PBMCs per donor were obtained by leukapheresis.

Trimming costs V 1 base and J 4 bases, and their ends lie 9 bases apart. Spanning cysteine to phenylalanine, the CDR3 consists of 14 amino acids. Just CDR3 DNA is preserved here, 42 bases in frame from base 1. The germline V gene provides CDR1 SGHDT and CDR2 YYEEEE. Study-level results and caveats: Pairwise subsampling led to the expectation that sequencing depth would affect the degree of clonotype sharing among donors. Sharing across several donors was observed for about 5% of naive CD4, about 4% of naive CD8, 2% to 2.5% of memory CD4, and around 0.42% of memory CD8 clonotypes. Sampling was restricted to blood, and TCR repertoires in tissues likely differ from the TCR repertoires found in blood. Because the study included only a small number of donors, the genetic and exposure-history diversity represented was limited. Incomplete sequencing was indicated by rarefaction of sorted-subset datasets, despite the large sequencing depth. Naive subsets generally had larger estimated clonotype richness than memory subsets did. Compared with non-shared clonotypes, the clonotypes found in all four sorted-subset donors had higher generation probabilities.

Using the deep immunoSEQ assay, multiplex PCR amplified TCR CDR3 regions from genomic DNA. Extracted genomic DNA from each cell subset was distributed evenly across all wells of several immunoSEQ 96-well plates, and each plate was treated as a replicate. For sorted subsets, each replicate PCR was loaded with about 200 ng genomic DNA, equivalent to approximately 33,000 T cell genomes. Purified libraries were measured with a Qubit 3.0 fluorometer, size-checked on a Bioanalyzer 2100, and measured again with the KAPA Library Quantification kit. Every immunoSEQ 96-well plate was sequenced on a separate single-read 150-cycle Illumina NextSeq 550 flow cell. In the original analysis: Because only junctional sequences without quality scores were contained in the immunoSEQ output, filtering matching that applied to full-length reads could not be performed. To assign V/J genes and CDR3, sequences were annotated against IMGT germline references using PyIR, a Python wrapper for IgBLAST v1.9. Reads with weak V/J assignments (E-value above 1e-6), missing CDR3, stop codons, out-of-frame junctions, or ambiguous translated residues were removed. V3J clonotypes were defined by identical inferred V gene, J gene, and CDR3 amino acid sequence. To compute the percentage overlap between repertoires, the number of shared unique clonotypes was divided by the size of the smaller repertoire. Repertoire richness was assessed with RTK rarefaction, the Chao1 estimator, and Recon v2.1 estimates of unobserved clonotypes. OLGA was used to compute generation probabilities for all TCRbeta clonotypes that the gDNA method yielded from a handful of donors. TCRdb limited this immuneACCESS table to in-frame rearrangements with V and J called. A share of clones is missing; checked studies link under half to unresolved V genes, and the rest is unexplained. V, J and clone size derive from that table, while D and trimming were established from the DNA sequence. The sample table holds about 2 million clones, of which about 95% were seen once. 0.9% to 1.4% of the sample lies in the top ten.

As concerns this clone: Its antigen remains undetermined. Per-base quality was not reported, and no clone a single base away is much larger than it.

CD8 naive samples consisted of CD45RO-negative cells that were positively selected for CCR7, yielding a CD45RA+CCR7+ population without TemRA cells. Healthy HIV-negative adults with no recently reported acute infections or vaccinations were included as donors. Every donor was a Caucasian adult living in Nashville, Tennessee, USA. After blood collection by leukapheresis, PBMCs were isolated using Ficoll-Histopaque density gradient centrifugation and then cryopreserved in the vapor phase of liquid nitrogen. Analytical flow cytometry was used to check the purity and quantity of each magnetically sorted T cell population. From each sorted fraction, genomic DNA was isolated and quantified by UV absorbance on a Nanodrop 2000c.

The chain uses TRBV5-6 and TRBJ2-1, with the D gene call left open. The sequencing sample was made of naive CD8+ T cells sorted from blood. The cell subset or site tag for this specimen amounts to: CD45RA+CCR7+. This receptor was obtained from a man between 18 and 35 years old in good health. The DNA reads as follows: TGTGCCAGCAGCTTGCATTCATCTTACAATGAGCAGTTCTTC. This translates into CASSLHSSYNEQFF.